This is a list of T cell receptor beta chains from one sample in a study of blood T cell repertoires in COVID-19. Measured with immunoSEQ multiplex PCR; TCRdb has only the in-frame clones, and not every one. The sample lists roughly 130,000 clones, about four fifths occurring once. The sequenced sample was peripheral blood. These receptors were obtained from a young man with COVID-19, enrolled during active disease. Each CDR3 is given with its conserved first and last residue. The D gene is left open where the match is weak. Size values are once, few and many counts, or a class for expanded clones, and some rows have none.

>NA|TRBV12-3/TRBV12-4|NA|TRBJ2-7
CASGVGGSYEQYF
TGTGCCAGCGGGGTAGGGGGCTCCTACGAGCAGTACTTC
>NA|TRBV6-5|TRBD1|TRBJ1-2
CASRTQGASGGYTF
TGTGCCAGCAGGACTCAGGGGGCGTCGGGTGGCTACACCTTC
>NA|TRBV28|TRBD2|TRBJ2-4
CASSLSSGTVKNIQYF
TGTGCCAGCAGTTTAAGTAGCGGGACTGTCAAAAACATTCAGTACTTC
>NA|TRBV7-2|TRBD2|TRBJ2-3
CASSLDAGLAGGDTQYF
TGTGCCAGCAGCTTAGACGCCGGGCTAGCGGGAGGAGATACGCAGTATTTT
>NA|TRBV4-1|NA|TRBJ1-4
CASSQDKGGANEKLFF
TGCGCCAGCAGCCAAGATAAGGGGGGGGCTAATGAAAAACTGTTTTTT
>NA|TRBV28|TRBD2|TRBJ2-7
CASSLPEGLGVYEQYF
TGTGCCAGCAGTTTACCCGAAGGACTAGGAGTCTACGAGCAGTACTTC
>NA|TRBV15|NA|TRBJ1-4
CATSRDGRGASNEKLFF
TGTGCCACCAGCAGAGATGGCAGGGGCGCCTCTAATGAAAAACTGTTTTTT
>NA|TRBV15|NA|TRBJ1-5
CATSISGNQPQHF
TGTGCCACCAGCATTTCGGGCAATCAGCCCCAGCATTTT
>NA|TRBV28|NA|TRBJ2-2
CASSPIFAGDTGELFF
TGTGCCAGCAGTCCGATTTTCGCAGGGGACACCGGGGAGCTGTTTTTT
>NA|TRBV24-1|TRBD1|TRBJ1-2
CATSDSRQGTSNYGYTF
TGTGCCACCAGTGATTCGCGACAGGGGACGTCTAACTATGGCTACACCTTC
>NA|TRBV11-2|NA|TRBJ2-3
CASSLGSSRSTDTQYF
TGTGCCAGCAGCTTAGGATCTAGCAGGAGCACAGATACGCAGTATTTT
>NA|TRBV2|NA|TRBJ1-1
CASSERGGRGEAFF
TGTGCCAGCAGTGAAAGGGGGGGCCGGGGTGAAGCTTTCTTT
>NA|TRBV30|NA|TRBJ1-2
CAWSVLGGANDGYTF
TGTGCCTGGAGTGTACTTGGAGGGGCGAACGATGGCTACACCTTC
>NA|TRBV27|NA|TRBJ1-1
CASSLYSKTRTEAFF
TGTGCCAGCAGTTTATATTCCAAGACGAGGACTGAAGCTTTCTTT
>NA|TRBV5-5|NA|TRBJ1-3
CASSSLAGNTIYF
TGTGCCAGCAGCTCCCTCGCTGGAAACACCATATATTTT
>NA|TRBV10-3|NA|TRBJ2-3
CAISPFTDTQYF
TGTGCCATCAGTCCCTTTACAGATACGCAGTATTTT
>NA|TRBV7-9|TRBD1|TRBJ1-1
CASSPAVETGFAFF
TGTGCCAGCAGCCCCGCAGTCGAGACAGGGTTCGCTTTCTTT
>NA|TRBV29-1|TRBD2|TRBJ2-5
CSVRIAGRETQYF
TGCAGCGTTAGAATAGCGGGAAGGGAGACCCAGTACTTC
>NA|TRBV7-3|TRBD1|TRBJ1-4
CASSQTGPNEKLFF
TGTGCCAGCAGCCAGACAGGGCCGAATGAAAAACTGTTTTTT
>NA|TRBV7-3|NA|TRBJ2-5
CASSPLGASGTQYF
TGTGCCAGCAGCCCCCTGGGGGCCAGCGGGACCCAGTACTTC
>NA|TRBV7-3|TRBD2|TRBJ2-5
CASSLTFASGEAYQETQYF
TGTGCCAGCAGCTTAACGTTCGCTAGCGGAGAGGCGTACCAAGAGACCCAGTACTTC
>NA|TRBV5-4|TRBD2|TRBJ2-1
CASSLGPSGGLNEQFF
TGTGCCAGCAGCTTAGGGCCTAGCGGGGGGTTGAATGAGCAGTTCTTC
>NA|TRBV11-3|NA|TRBJ2-5
CASSLGAGGLETQYF
TGTGCCAGCAGCTTAGGGGCAGGTGGTTTAGAGACCCAGTACTTC
>NA|TRBV18|NA|TRBJ2-5
CASSQHKETQYF
TGTGCCAGCTCACAACACAAAGAGACCCAGTACTTC
>NA|TRBV6-5|NA|TRBJ1-1
CASSAARQMNTEAFF
TGTGCCAGCAGCGCCGCCCGACAGATGAACACTGAAGCTTTCTTT
>NA|TRBV4-1|TRBD1|TRBJ2-5
CASSPGQGQETQYF
TGCGCCAGCAGCCCCGGACAGGGCCAAGAGACCCAGTACTTC
>NA|TRBV18|NA|TRBJ1-1
CASSPRGSETEAFF
TGTGCCAGCTCACCTCGTGGGAGTGAGACTGAAGCTTTCTTT
>NA|TRBV27|NA|TRBJ1-6
CASSYSRGDSPLHF
TGTGCCAGCAGTTACTCCCGCGGGGATTCACCCCTCCACTTT
>NA|TRBV28|NA|TRBJ1-1
CASSSTGEAFF
TGTGCCAGCAGTTCGACGGGGGAAGCTTTCTTT
>NA|TRBV4-1|NA|TRBJ2-5
CASSQQETQYF
TGCGCCAGCAGCCAACAGGAGACCCAGTACTTC
>NA|TRBV10-3|TRBD1|TRBJ2-1
CAISDPGPRGNNEQFF
TGTGCCATCAGTGATCCGGGACCCAGGGGGAACAATGAGCAGTTCTTC
>NA|TRBV6-5|TRBD1|TRBJ1-5
CASSYRQGGQPQHF
TGTGCCAGCAGTTATCGACAGGGAGGCCAGCCCCAGCATTTT
>NA|TRBV9|TRBD2|TRBJ2-7
CASSPAYASGRHEQYF
TGTGCCAGCAGCCCAGCATATGCTAGCGGGAGGCACGAGCAGTACTTC
>NA|TRBV28|NA|TRBJ1-2
CASSFPSYGYTF
TGTGCCAGCAGTTTCCCCTCCTATGGCTACACCTTC
>NA|TRBV10-3|TRBD2|TRBJ2-3
CAIRRTSGTDTQYF
TGTGCCATCAGGCGGACTAGCGGTACAGATACGCAGTATTTT
>NA|TRBV2|NA|TRBJ1-1
CASRVDRLNTEAFF
TGTGCCAGCAGGGTTGACAGGTTGAACACTGAAGCTTTCTTT
>NA|TRBV5-4|NA|TRBJ2-5
CASSLEDFQETQYF
TGTGCCAGCAGCTTGGAAGACTTCCAAGAGACCCAGTACTTC
>once|TRBV7-2|TRBD2|TRBJ2-3
CASSLFSSGYTQYF
TGTGCCAGCAGCTTATTCTCTAGCGGGTATACGCAGTATTTT
>NA|TRBV2|NA|TRBJ1-2
CASMKELINYGYTF
TGTGCCAGCATGAAGGAGCTGATTAACTATGGCTACACCTTC
>NA|TRBV19|TRBD2|TRBJ2-1
CASRPTTSGTNEQFF
TGTGCCAGTAGACCTACGACTAGCGGGACCAATGAGCAGTTCTTC
>NA|TRBV19|NA|TRBJ2-7
CASSASVTSYEQYF
TGTGCCAGTAGTGCTTCCGTTACTTCCTACGAGCAGTACTTC
>NA|TRBV3-1/TRBV3-2|NA|TRBJ2-5
CASSQDRVVETQYF
TGTGCCAGCAGCCAAGATCGGGTGGTAGAGACCCAGTACTTC
>NA|TRBV27|TRBD1|TRBJ2-2
CASRKQGGRDTGELFF
TGTGCCAGCCGCAAACAGGGGGGACGGGACACCGGGGAGCTGTTTTTT
>few|TRBV19|NA|TRBJ1-5
CASSIVLGQTNQPQHF
TGTGCCAGTAGTATTGTCCTAGGACAGACAAATCAGCCCCAGCATTTT
>NA|TRBV12-3/TRBV12-4|NA|TRBJ2-1
CASSYLEYNEQFF
TGTGCCAGCAGTTACCTGGAGTACAATGAGCAGTTCTTC